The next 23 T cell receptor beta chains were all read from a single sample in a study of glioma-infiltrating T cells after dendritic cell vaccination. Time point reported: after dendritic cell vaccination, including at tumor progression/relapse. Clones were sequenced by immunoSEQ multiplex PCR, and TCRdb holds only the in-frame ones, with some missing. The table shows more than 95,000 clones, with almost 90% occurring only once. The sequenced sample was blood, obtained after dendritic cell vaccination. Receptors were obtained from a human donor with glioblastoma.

The CDR3: CASSLGTGSKNIQYF. The DNA of the CDR3 is TGTGCCAGCAGCTTAGGGACAGGGAGCAAAAACATTCAGTACTTC. The chain uses TRBV5-8 and TRBJ2-4, with TRBD1 matching over 9 bases. The CDR3 spans 15 residues. Trimming at V came to 2 bases and at J to 3 bases, leaving 3 bases not matched to a gene. Germline V gives CDR1 SGHTS, CDR2 YDEGEE.

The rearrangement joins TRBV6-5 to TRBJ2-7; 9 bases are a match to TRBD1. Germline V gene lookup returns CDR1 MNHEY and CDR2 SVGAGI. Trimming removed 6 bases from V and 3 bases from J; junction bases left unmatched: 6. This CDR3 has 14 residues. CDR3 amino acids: CASRPGQGGYEQYF. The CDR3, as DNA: TGTGCCAGCAGGCCGGGACAGGGCGGCTACGAGCAGTACTTC.

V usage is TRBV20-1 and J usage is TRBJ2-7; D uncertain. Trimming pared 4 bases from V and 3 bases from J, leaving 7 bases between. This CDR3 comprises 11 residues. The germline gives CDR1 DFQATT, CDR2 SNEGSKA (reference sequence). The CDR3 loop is CSAIHNYEQYF. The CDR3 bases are TGCAGTGCTATTCACAACTACGAGCAGTACTTC.

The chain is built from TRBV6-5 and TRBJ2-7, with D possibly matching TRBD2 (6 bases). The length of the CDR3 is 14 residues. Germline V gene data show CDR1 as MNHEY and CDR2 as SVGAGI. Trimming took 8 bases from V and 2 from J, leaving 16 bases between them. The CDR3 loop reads CASERGGTAYEQYF. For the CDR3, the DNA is TGTGCCAGCGAACGGGGCGGGACCGCCTACGAGCAGTACTTC.

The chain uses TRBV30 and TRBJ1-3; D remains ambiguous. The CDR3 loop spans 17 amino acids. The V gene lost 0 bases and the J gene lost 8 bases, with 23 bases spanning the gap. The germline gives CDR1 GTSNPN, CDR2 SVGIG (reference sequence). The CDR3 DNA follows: TGTGCCTGGAGTGTAGCCGTCACCCAGCCTCCACGGGACACCATATATTTT. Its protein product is CAWSVAVTQPPRDTIYF.

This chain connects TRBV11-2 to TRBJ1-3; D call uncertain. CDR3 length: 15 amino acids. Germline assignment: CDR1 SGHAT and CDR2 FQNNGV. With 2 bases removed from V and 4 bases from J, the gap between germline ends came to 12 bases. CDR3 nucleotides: TGTGCCAGCAGCTTACCGCCAGAGGCGGGAAACACCATATATTTT. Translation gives CASSLPPEAGNTIYF.

The CDR3 DNA follows: TGTGCCAGCAGCGTAGGAGGTACATCGGAGACCCAGTACTTC. It is translated as CASSVGGTSETQYF. The chain couples TRBV9 to TRBJ2-5, with no clear D. Germline V gene data show CDR1 as SGDLS and CDR2 as YYNGEE. Trimming cost V 0 bases and J 5 bases, with 11 bases left between them. The CDR3 totals 14 residues.

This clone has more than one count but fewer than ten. DNA for the CDR3: TGTGCCAGCAGTAGACGGCAGGGCGGAAGGAATCAGCCCCAGCATTTT. This encodes CASSRRQGGRNQPQHF. The V and J genes are TRBV27 and TRBJ1-5; maybe TRBD1 (5 bases). This CDR3 has 16 residues. Trimming left V 5 bases short and J 4 bases short, with 18 bases between. Germline loops: CDR1 MNHEY, CDR2 SMNVEV (reference sequence).

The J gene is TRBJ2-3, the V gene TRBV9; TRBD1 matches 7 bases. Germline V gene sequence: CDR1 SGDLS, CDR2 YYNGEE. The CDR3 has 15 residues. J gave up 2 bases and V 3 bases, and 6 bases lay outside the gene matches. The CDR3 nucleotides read TGTGCCAGCAGCGCGACAGGGCGAGCCACAGATACGCAGTATTTT. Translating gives CASSATGRATDTQYF.

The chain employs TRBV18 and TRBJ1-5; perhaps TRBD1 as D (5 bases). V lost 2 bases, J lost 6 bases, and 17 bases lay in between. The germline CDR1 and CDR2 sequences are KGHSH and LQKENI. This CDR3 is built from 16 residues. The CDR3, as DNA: TGTGCCAGCTCACCATCCGGGGGGGGAGCGGTTCAGCCCCAGCATTTT. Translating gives CASSPSGGGAVQPQHF.

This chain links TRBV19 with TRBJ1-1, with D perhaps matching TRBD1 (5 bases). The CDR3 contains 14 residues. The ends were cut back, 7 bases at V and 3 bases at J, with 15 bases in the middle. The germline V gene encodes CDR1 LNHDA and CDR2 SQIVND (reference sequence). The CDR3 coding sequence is TGTGCCAGTATCCCCGGGCGGGGGGACACTGAAGCTTTCTTT. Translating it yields CASIPGRGDTEAFF. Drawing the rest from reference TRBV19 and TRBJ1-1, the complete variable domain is DGGITQSPKYLFRKEGQNVTLSCEQNLNHDAMYWYRQDPGQGLRLIYYSQIVNDFQKGDIAEGYSVSREKKESFPLTVTSAQKNPTAFYLCASIPGRGDTEAFFGQGTRLTVV.

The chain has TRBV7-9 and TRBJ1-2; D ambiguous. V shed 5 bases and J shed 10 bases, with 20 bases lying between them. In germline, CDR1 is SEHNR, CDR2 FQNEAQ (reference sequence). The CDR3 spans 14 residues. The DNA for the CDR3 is TGTGCCAGCAGCCCCTTCTTAGAGGCAGTGGCCTACACCTTC. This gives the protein CASSPFLEAVAYTF.

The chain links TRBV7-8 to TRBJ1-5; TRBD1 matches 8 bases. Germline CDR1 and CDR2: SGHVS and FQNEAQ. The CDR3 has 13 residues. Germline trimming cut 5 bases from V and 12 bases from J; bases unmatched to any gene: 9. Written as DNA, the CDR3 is TGTGCCAGCAGCGCGCGCCAGGGGGCGGGCCAGCATTTT. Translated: CASSARQGAGQHF.

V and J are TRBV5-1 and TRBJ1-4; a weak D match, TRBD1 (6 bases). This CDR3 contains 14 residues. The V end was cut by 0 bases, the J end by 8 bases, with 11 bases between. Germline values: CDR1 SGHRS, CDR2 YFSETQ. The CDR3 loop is CASSLGQGHEKLFF. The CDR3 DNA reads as TGCGCCAGCAGCTTGGGGCAGGGACACGAAAAACTGTTTTTT.

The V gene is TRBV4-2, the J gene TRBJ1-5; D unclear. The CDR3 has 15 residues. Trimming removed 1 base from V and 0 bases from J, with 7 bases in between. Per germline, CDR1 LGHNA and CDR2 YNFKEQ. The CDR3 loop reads CASSQAGFSNQPQHF. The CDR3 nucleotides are TGTGCCAGCAGCCAAGCGGGGTTTAGCAATCAGCCCCAGCATTTT.

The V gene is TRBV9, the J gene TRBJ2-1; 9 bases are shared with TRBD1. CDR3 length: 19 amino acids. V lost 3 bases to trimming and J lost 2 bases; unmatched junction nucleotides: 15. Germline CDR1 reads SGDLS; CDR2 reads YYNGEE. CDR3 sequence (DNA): TGTGCCAGCAGCGCGACCGGGACAGGGAGAAGTAGGCCCTACAATGAGCAGTTCTTC. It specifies CASSATGTGRSRPYNEQFF. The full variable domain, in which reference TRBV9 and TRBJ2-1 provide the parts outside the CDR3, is DSGVTQTPKHLITATGQRVTLRCSPRSGDLSVYWYQQSLDQGLQFLIQYYNGEERAKGNILERFSAQQFPDLHSELNLSSLELGDSALYFCASSATGTGRSRPYNEQFFGPGTRLTVL.

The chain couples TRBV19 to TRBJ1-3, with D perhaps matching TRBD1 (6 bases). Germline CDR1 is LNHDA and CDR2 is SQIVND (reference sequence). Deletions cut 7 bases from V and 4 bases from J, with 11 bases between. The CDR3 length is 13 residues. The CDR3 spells CASTGGRGNTIYF. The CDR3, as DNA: TGTGCCAGTACGGGGGGGCGCGGAAACACCATATATTTT.

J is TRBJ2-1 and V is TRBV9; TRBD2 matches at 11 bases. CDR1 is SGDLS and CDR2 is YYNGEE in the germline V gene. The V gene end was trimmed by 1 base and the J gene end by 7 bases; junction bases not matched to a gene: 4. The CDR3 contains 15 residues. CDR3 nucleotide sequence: TGTGCCAGCAGCGTATTAGCGGGGGGGCTAAATGAGCAGTTCTTC. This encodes CASSVLAGGLNEQFF.

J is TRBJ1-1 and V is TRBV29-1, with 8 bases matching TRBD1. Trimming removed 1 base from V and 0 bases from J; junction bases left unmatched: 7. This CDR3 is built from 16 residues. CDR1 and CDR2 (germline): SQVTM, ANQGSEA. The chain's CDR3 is CSVEGTGFDMNTEAFF. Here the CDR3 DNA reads TGCAGCGTTGAAGGGACAGGGTTCGACATGAACACTGAAGCTTTCTTT.

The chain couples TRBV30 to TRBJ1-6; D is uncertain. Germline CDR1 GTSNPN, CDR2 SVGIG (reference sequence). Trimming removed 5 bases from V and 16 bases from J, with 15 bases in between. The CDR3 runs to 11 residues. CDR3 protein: CAWGLRENLHF. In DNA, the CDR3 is TGTGCCTGGGGGTTGCGGGAAAATCTCCACTTT. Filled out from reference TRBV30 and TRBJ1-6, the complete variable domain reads SQTIHQWPATLVQPVGSPLSLECTVEGTSNPNLYWYRQAAGRGLQLLFYSVGIGQISSEVPQNLSASRPQDRQFILSSKKLLLSDSGFYLCAWGLRENLHFGNGTRLTVT.

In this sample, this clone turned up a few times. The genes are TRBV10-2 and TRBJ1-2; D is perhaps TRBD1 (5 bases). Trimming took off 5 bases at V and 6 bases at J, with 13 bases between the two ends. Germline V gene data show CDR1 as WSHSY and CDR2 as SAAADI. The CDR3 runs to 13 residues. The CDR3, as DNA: TGCGCCAGCAGTCATTCAGGGTCGGATGGCTACACCTTC. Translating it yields CASSHSGSDGYTF.

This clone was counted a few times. This CDR3 is CASSPSGANTGELFF. In DNA, the CDR3 is TGTGCCAGCAGCCCTAGTGGGGCCAACACCGGGGAGCTGTTTTTT. The J gene is TRBJ2-2, the V gene TRBV7-8; D might be TRBD1 (5 bases). The CDR3 consists of 15 residues. Trimming took 5 bases from V and 2 from J, leaving 12 bases between them. CDR1 is SGHVS and CDR2 is FQNEAQ in the germline V gene.

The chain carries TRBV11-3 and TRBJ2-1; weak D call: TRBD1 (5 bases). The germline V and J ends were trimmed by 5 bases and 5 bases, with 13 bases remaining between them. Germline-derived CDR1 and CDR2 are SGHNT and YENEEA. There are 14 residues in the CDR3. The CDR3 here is CASSLRQRNNEQFF. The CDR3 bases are TGTGCCAGCAGCCTCAGACAGAGAAACAATGAGCAGTTCTTC.